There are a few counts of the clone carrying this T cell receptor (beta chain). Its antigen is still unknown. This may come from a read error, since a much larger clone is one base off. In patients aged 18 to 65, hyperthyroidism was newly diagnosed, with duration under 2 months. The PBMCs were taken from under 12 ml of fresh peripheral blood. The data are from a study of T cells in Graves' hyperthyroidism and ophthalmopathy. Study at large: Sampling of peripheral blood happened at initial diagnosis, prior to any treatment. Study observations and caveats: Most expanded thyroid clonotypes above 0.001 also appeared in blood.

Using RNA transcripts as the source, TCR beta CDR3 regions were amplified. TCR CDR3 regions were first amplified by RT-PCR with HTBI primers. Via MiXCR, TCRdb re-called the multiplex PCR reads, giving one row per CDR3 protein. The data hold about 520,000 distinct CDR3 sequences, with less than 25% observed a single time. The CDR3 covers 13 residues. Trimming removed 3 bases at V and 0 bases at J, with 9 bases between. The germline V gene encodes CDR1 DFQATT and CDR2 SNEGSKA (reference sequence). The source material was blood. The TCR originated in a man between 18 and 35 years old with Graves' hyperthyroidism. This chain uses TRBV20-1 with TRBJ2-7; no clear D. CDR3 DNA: TGCAGTGCTAGCGGGTCACGCTCCTACGAGCAGTACTTC. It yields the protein CSASGSRSYEQYF.